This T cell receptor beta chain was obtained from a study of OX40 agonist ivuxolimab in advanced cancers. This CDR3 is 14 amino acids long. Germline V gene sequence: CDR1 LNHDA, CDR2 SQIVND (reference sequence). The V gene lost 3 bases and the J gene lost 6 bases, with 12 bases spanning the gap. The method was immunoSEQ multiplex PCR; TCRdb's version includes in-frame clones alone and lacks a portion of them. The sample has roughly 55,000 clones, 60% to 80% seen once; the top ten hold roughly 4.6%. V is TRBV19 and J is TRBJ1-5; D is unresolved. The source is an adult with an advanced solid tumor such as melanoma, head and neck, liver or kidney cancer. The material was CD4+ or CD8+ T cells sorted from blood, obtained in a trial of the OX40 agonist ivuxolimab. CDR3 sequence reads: CASSMVGEGQPQHF. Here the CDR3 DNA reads TGTGCCAGTAGTATGGTTGGGGAAGGTCAGCCCCAGCATTTT.